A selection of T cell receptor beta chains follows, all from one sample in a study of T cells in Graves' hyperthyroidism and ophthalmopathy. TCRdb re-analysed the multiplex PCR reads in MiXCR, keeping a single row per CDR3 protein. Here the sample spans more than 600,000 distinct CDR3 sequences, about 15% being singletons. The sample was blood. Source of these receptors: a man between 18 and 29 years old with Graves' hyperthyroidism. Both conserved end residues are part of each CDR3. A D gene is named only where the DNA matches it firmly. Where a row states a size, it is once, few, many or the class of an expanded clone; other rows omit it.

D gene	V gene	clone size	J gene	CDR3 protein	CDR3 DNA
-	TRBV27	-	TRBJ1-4	CASRRKGEKLFF	TGTGCCAGCCGCCGTAAAGGTGAAAAACTGTTTTTT
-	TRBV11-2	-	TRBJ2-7	CASGVDEQYF	TGTGCCAGCGGTGTCGACGAGCAGTACTTC
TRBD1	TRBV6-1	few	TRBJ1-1	CASRPGQGSGTEAFF	TGTGCCAGCAGACCGGGACAGGGGTCGGGCACTGAAGCTTTCTTT
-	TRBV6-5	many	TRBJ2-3	CASSYRATSTDTQYF	TGTGCCAGCAGTTACAGGGCTACTAGCACAGATACGCAGTATTTT
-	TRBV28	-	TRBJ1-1	CASSGHWAKNTEAFF	TGTGCCAGCAGTGGCCATTGGGCAAAGAACACTGAAGCTTTCTTT
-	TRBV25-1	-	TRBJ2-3	CATERRGADTQYF	TGTGCCACCGAGCGGAGGGGTGCGGATACGCAGTATTTT
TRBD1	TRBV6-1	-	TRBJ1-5	CASSAPRGKSNQPQHF	TGTGCCAGCAGTGCCCCCAGGGGGAAGAGCAATCAGCCCCAGCATTTT
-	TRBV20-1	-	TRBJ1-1	CSAKLGGAFTEAFF	TGCAGTGCTAAGTTAGGTGGGGCATTTACTGAAGCTTTCTTT
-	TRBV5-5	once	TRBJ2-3	CASSLARAPGDTQYF	TGTGCCAGCAGCTTGGCACGGGCACCCGGAGATACGCAGTATTTT
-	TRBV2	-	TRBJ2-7	CATRGRSYEQYF	TGTGCCACCCGAGGCAGATCCTACGAGCAGTACTTC
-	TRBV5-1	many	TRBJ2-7	CASSLAEGGYEQYF	TGCGCCAGCAGCTTGGCTGAGGGCGGGTACGAGCAGTACTTC
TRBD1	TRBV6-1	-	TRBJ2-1	CASSQGQAQPEQFF	TGTGCCAGCAGTCAGGGACAGGCACAGCCAGAGCAGTTCTTC
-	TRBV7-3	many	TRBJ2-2	CASSLAYTGELFF	TGTGCCAGCAGCTTGGCTTACACCGGGGAGCTGTTTTTT
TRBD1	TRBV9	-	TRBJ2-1	CASSFRDRGGYEQFF	TGTGCCAGCAGCTTCCGGGACAGGGGGGGGTATGAGCAGTTCTTC
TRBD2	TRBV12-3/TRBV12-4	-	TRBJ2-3	CASRNLAGGPDTQYF	TGTGCCAGCAGGAACCTAGCGGGAGGGCCGGATACGCAGTATTTT
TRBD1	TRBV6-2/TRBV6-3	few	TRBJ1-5	CASSYGDREIQPQHF	TGTGCCAGCAGTTACGGGGACAGGGAGATTCAGCCCCAGCATTTT
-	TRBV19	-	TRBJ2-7	CASSISAIYNEQYF	TGTGCCAGTAGTATTAGCGCGATATACAATGAGCAGTACTTC
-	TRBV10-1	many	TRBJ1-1	CASSEGQGWTEAFF	TGCGCCAGCAGTGAGGGGCAGGGTTGGACTGAAGCTTTCTTT
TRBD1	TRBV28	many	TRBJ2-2	CASYSGTGGTGELFF	TGTGCCAGCTACTCCGGGACAGGGGGCACCGGGGAGCTGTTTTTT
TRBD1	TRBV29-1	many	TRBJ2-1	CSVRDRVYNEQFF	TGCAGCGTCCGGGACAGGGTCTACAATGAGCAGTTCTTC
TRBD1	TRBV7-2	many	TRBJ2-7	CASSLAYRGRFLPRSSYEQYF	TGTGCCAGCAGCTTAGCGTACAGGGGGCGCTTCTTGCCCAGGAGCTCCTACGAGCAGTACTTC
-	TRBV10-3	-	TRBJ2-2	CAISPTNTGELFF	TGTGCCATCAGTCCTACGAACACCGGGGAGCTGTTTTTT
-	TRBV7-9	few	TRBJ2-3	CASSRWEAGIDTQYF	TGTGCCAGCAGCCGATGGGAAGCGGGCATAGATACGCAGTATTTT
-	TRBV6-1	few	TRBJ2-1	CASSEATRGEQFF	TGTGCCAGCAGTGAGGCGACCCGAGGGGAGCAGTTCTTC
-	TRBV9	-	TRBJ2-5	CASSVGGGGGETQYF	TGTGCCAGCAGCGTAGGTGGGGGGGGCGGGGAGACCCAGTACTTC
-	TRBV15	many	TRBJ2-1	CATSREGVNVYNEQFF	TGTGCCACCAGCAGAGAAGGGGTGAACGTCTACAATGAGCAGTTCTTC
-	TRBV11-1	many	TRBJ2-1	CASATSYNEQFF	TGTGCCAGCGCTACTAGCTACAATGAGCAGTTCTTC
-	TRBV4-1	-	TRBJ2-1	CASSQEATYNEQFF	TGCGCCAGCAGCCAAGAGGCAACCTACAATGAGCAGTTCTTC
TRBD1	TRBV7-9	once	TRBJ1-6	CASSLANRGNSPLHF	TGTGCCAGCAGCTTAGCGAACAGGGGAAATTCACCCCTCCACTTT
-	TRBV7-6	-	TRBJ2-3	CASSFRGAGASTDTQYF	TGTGCCAGCAGCTTCAGAGGGGCAGGGGCTAGCACAGATACGCAGTATTTT
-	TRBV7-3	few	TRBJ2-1	CASSLSPPRSTWLDEQFF	TGTGCCAGCAGCTTAAGCCCCCCCCGGAGTACCTGGTTGGATGAGCAGTTCTTC
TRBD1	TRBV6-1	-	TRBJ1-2	CASSPRDRAGYGYTF	TGTGCCAGCAGTCCCCGGGACAGGGCGGGATATGGCTACACCTTC
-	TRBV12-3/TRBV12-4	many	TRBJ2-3	CASSLGQLNTDTQYF	TGTGCCAGCAGTTTAGGGCAGCTTAACACAGATACGCAGTATTTT
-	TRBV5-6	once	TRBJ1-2	CAGSPDTNYGYTF	TGTGCCGGCAGCCCGGACACCAACTATGGCTACACCTTC
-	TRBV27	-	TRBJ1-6	CASSSPSPHNSPLHF	TGTGCCAGCAGTTCCCCCTCACCCCATAATTCACCCCTCCACTTT
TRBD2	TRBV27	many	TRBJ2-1	CASRPFGLAGSYNEQFF	TGTGCCAGCAGACCCTTTGGACTAGCGGGGTCCTACAATGAGCAGTTCTTC
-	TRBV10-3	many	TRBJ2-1	CAISDGRFDEQFF	TGTGCCATCAGTGACGGCCGCTTCGATGAGCAGTTCTTC
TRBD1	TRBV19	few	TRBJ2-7	CASRSSGQAVDEQYF	TGTGCCAGCCGGAGCAGCGGACAGGCCGTGGACGAGCAGTACTTC
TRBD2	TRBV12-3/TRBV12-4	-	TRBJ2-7	CASSQRELPYEQYF	TGTGCCAGCAGCCAGCGGGAGCTCCCCTACGAGCAGTACTTC
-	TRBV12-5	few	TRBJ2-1	CASGLVPEGEQFF	TGTGCTAGTGGTTTGGTACCGGAGGGTGAGCAGTTCTTC